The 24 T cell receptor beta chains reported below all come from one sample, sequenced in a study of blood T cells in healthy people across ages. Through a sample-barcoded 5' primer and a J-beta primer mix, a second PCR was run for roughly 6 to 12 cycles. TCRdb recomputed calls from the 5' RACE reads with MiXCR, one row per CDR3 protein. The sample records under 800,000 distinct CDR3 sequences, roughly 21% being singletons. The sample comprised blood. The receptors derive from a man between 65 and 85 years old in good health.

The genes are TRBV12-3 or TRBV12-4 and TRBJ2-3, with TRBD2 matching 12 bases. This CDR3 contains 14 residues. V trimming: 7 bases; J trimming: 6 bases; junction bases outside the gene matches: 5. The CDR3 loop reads CASTRLAGDDTQYF. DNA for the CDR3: TGTGCCAGCACCAGACTAGCGGGAGATGATACGCAGTATTTT.

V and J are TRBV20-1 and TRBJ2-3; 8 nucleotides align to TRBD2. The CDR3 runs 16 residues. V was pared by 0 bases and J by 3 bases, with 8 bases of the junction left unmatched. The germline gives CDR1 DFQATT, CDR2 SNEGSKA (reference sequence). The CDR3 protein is CSARDRLAMVTDTQYF. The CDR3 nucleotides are TGCAGTGCTAGAGATAGACTAGCGATGGTGACAGATACGCAGTATTTT.

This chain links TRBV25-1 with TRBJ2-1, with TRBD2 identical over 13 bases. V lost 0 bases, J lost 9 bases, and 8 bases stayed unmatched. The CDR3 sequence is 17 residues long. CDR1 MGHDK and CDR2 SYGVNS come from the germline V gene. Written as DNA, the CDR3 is TGTGCCAGCAGTGAATATACCCGGACTAGCGGGAGCAGTGAGCAGTTCTTC. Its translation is CASSEYTRTSGSSEQFF.

CDR3 sequence: CASSSTPTGKGEKLFF. The CDR3 region has the DNA TGTGCCAGCAGCTCTACACCGACAGGGAAGGGAGAAAAACTGTTTTTT. V is TRBV7-2 and J is TRBJ1-4, with 7 bases aligning to TRBD1. CDR1 is SGHTA, CDR2 FQGNSA, per germline. J was trimmed by 8 bases and V by 4 bases; bases with no gene match: 13. This CDR3 has 16 residues.

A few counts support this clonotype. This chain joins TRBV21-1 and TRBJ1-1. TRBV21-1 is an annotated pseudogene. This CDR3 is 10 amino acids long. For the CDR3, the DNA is TGTGCCAGGAGGGACAGTCAAGCTTTCTTT. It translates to CARRDSQAFF.

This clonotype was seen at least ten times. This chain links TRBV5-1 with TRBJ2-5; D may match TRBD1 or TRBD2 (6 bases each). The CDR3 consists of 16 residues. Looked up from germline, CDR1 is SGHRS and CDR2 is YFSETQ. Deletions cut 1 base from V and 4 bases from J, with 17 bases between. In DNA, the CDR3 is TGCGCCAGCAGCTTGCTACCGGGGGCGATGAGAGAGACCCAGTACTTC. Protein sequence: CASSLLPGAMRETQYF.

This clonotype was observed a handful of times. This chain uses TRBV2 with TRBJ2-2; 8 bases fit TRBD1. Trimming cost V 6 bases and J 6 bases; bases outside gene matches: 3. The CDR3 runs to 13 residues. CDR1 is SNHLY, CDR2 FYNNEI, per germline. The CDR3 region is CASRQQGAGELFF. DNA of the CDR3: TGTGCCAGCAGGCAACAGGGGGCCGGGGAGCTGTTTTTT.

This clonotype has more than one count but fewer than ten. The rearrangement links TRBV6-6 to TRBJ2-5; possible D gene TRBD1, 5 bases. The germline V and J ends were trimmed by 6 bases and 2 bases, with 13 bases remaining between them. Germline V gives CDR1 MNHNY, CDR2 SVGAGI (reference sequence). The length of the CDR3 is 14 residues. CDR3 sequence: CASRKRQKQETQYF. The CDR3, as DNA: TGTGCCAGCAGAAAAAGACAGAAACAAGAGACCCAGTACTTC.

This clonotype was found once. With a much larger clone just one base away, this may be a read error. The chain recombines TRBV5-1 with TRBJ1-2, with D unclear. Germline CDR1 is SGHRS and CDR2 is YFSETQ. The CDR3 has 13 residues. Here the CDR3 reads CASSSAGIYAYTF. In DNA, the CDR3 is TGCGCCAGCAGCTCAGCAGGCATCTATGCCTACACCTTC.

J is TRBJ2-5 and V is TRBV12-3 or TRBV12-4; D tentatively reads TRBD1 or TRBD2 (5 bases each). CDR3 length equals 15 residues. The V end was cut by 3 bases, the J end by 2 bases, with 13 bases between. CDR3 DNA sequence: TGTGCCAGCAGTTTTCGGGGCCACTCACAAGAGACCCAGTACTTC. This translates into CASSFRGHSQETQYF.

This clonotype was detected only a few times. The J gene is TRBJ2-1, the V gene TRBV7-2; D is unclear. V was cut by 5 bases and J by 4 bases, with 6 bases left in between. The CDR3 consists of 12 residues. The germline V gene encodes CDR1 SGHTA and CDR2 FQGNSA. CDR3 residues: CASSIDYNEQFF. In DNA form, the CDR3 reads TGTGCCAGCAGCATCGATTACAATGAGCAGTTCTTC.

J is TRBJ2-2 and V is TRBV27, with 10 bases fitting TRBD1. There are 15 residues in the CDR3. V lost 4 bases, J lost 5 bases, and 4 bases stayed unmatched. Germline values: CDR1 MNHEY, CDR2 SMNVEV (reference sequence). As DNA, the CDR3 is TGTGCCAGCAGTTCGTGGGACAGGGGAACCGGGGAGCTGTTTTTT. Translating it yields CASSSWDRGTGELFF.

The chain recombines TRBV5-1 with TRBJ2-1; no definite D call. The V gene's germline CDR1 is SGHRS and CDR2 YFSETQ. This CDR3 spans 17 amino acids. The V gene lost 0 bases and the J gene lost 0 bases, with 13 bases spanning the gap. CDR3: CASSLGPPEFSYNEQFF. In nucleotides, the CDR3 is TGCGCCAGCAGCTTGGGGCCCCCGGAATTCTCCTACAATGAGCAGTTCTTC.

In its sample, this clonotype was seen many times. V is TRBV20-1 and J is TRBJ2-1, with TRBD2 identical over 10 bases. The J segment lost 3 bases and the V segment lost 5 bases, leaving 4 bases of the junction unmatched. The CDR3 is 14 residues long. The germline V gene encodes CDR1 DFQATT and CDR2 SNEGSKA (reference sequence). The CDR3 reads CSAPTSGVYNEQFF. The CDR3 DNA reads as TGCAGTGCTCCTACTAGCGGGGTCTACAATGAGCAGTTCTTC.

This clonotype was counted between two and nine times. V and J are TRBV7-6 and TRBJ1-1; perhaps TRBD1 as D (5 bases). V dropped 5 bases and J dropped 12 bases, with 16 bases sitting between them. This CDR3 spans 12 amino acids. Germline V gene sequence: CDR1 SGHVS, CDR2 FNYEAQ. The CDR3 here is CASSQPGRETFF. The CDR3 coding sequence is TGTGCCAGCAGCCAGCCGGGACGGGAAACTTTCTTT.

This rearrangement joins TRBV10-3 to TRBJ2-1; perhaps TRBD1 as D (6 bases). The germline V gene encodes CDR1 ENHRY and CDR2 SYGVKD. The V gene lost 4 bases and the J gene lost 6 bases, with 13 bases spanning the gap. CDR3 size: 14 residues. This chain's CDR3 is CAISGAQGVNEQFF. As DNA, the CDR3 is TGTGCCATCAGTGGGGCACAGGGCGTCAATGAGCAGTTCTTC.

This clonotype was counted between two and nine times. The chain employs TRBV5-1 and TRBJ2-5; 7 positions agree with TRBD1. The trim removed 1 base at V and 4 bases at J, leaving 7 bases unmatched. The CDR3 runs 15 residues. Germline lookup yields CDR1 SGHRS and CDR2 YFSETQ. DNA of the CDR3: TGCGCCAGCAGCTTGAGGGACCCAGGGGGAGAGACCCAGTACTTC. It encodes CASSLRDPGGETQYF. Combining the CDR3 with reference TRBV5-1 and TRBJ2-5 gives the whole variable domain KAGVTQTPRYLIKTRGQQVTLSCSPISGHRSVSWYQQTPGQGLQFLFEYFSETQRNKGNFPGRFSGRQFSNSRSEMNVSTLELGDSALYLCASSLRDPGGETQYFGPGTRLLVL.

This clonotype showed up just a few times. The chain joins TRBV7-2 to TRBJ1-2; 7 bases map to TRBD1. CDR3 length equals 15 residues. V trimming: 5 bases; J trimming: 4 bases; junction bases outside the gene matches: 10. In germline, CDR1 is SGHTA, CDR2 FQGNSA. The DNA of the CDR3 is TGTGCCAGCAGCGACCGGACAGGCCGGGGCTATGGCTACACCTTC. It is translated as CASSDRTGRGYGYTF.

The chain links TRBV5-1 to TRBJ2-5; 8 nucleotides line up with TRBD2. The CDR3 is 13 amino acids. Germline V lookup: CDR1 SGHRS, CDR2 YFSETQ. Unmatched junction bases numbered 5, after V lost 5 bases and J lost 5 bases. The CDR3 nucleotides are TGCGCCAGCAGAGTGCCTAGCGGGGAGACCCAGTACTTC. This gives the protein CASRVPSGETQYF.

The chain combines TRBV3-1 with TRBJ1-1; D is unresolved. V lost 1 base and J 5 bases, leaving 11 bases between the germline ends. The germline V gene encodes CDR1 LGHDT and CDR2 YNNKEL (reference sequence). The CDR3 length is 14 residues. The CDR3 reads CASSQAGVGTEAFF. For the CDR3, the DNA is TGTGCCAGCAGCCAAGCCGGGGTTGGGACTGAAGCTTTCTTT.

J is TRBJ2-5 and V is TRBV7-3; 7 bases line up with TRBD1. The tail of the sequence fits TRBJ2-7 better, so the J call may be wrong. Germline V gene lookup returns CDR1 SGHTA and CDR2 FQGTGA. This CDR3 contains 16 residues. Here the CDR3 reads CASSPKPTGISHEQYF. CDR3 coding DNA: TGTGCCAGCAGCCCCAAGCCGACAGGGATTTCCCACGAGCAGTACTTC.

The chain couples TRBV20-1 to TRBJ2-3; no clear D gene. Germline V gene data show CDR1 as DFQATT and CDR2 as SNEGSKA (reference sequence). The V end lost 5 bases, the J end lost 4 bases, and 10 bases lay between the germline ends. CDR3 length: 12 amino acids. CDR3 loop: CSAAADSDTQYF. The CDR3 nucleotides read TGCAGTGCTGCCGCTGATTCAGATACGCAGTATTTT.

The CDR3 reads CASSRTWDTEAFF. The CDR3, as DNA: TGTGCCAGCAGCCGAACATGGGACACTGAAGCTTTCTTT. The genes are TRBV27 and TRBJ1-1; D is unresolved. The CDR3 has 13 residues. Germline V gene data show CDR1 as MNHEY and CDR2 as SMNVEV (reference sequence). The V and J ends lost 6 bases and 3 bases respectively, with 11 bases between them.

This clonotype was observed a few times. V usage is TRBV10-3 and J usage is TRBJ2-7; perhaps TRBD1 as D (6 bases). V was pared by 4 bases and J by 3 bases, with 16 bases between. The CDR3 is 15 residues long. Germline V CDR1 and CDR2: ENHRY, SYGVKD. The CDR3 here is CAISGAGAGVYEQYF. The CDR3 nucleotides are TGTGCCATCAGTGGAGCTGGGGCAGGGGTCTACGAGCAGTACTTC.